What follows are 11 T cell receptor beta chains derived from one specimen sequenced in a study of blood T cell repertoires in COVID-19. TCRdb's table, derived via immunoSEQ multiplex PCR, lists solely in-frame clones and lacks some. The repertoire holds 150,000 or so clones, with 80% to 90% as singletons. The sample comprised peripheral blood. These receptors originate from a woman aged 50 to 60 with COVID-19, enrolled during active disease.

The chain joins TRBV9 to TRBJ2-7; TRBD1 might be the D (5 bases). V was trimmed by 3 bases and J by 0 bases, leaving 10 bases between them. This CDR3 contains 14 residues. The V gene's germline CDR1 is SGDLS and CDR2 YYNGEE. The DNA for the CDR3 is TGTGCCAGCAGCGCACAGGTCAGCTCCTACGAGCAGTACTTC. This encodes CASSAQVSSYEQYF.

The chain combines TRBV5-1 with TRBJ1-6; D is perhaps TRBD1 (5 bases). The germline CDR1 and CDR2 sequences are SGHRS and YFSETQ. V was clipped by 6 bases and J by 10 bases, with 17 bases between them. The CDR3 runs 14 residues. The CDR3 nucleotides read TGCGCCAGCACCCCGGGCGGGGCAACCTCACCCCTCCACTTT. This translates into CASTPGGATSPLHF.

This chain joins TRBV2 and TRBJ1-6; a possible D gene is TRBD1 (5 bases). The CDR3 spans 13 residues. Trimming pared 6 bases from V and 10 bases from J, leaving 13 bases between. The V gene's germline CDR1 is SNHLY and CDR2 FYNNEI. CDR3 nucleotide sequence: TGTGCCAGCAGCACTGACAGTTTGTCACCCCTCCACTTT. Amino acids: CASSTDSLSPLHF.

The V and J genes are TRBV13 and TRBJ2-7; D might be TRBD2 (6 bases). The CDR3 runs to 12 residues. Germline V gives CDR1 PRHDT, CDR2 FYEKMQ (reference sequence). Trimming removed 5 bases from V and 3 bases from J, with 8 bases in between. CDR3 in amino acids: CASSGGNYEQYF. The CDR3, as DNA: TGTGCCAGCAGCGGAGGGAACTACGAGCAGTACTTC.

The V gene is TRBV4-3, the J gene TRBJ2-7, with a weak D call TRBD1 (6 bases). The CDR3 loop spans 17 amino acids. CDR1 is LGHNA and CDR2 is YSLEER in the germline V gene. The V end lost 3 bases, the J end lost 4 bases, and 22 bases lay between the germline ends. The DNA for the CDR3 is TGCGCCAGCAGCCAGGTGCACGGACAGAACCCGATTTACGAGCAGTACTTC. The encoded protein is CASSQVHGQNPIYEQYF.

The V call is TRBV4-1, the J call TRBJ1-1; no clear D. From germline, CDR1 is MGHRA and CDR2 YSYEKL. V was cut by 0 bases and J by 0 bases, with 8 bases left in between. This CDR3 spans 15 amino acids. The CDR3 is CASSQETLMNTEAFF. DNA of the CDR3: TGCGCCAGCAGCCAAGAGACACTTATGAACACTGAAGCTTTCTTT.

This clone was detected only once. V usage is TRBV6-5 and J usage is TRBJ2-7, with unresolved D. Between the trimmed V and J ends, which lost 8 bases and 2 bases, there was a span of 13 bases. CDR1 and CDR2 (germline): MNHEY, SVGAGI. CDR3 length equals 13 residues. The DNA of the CDR3 is TGTGCCAGCCCCGCGGCGTCACCCTACGAGCAGTACTTC. Translated: CASPAASPYEQYF.

This chain joins TRBV3-1 (or the pseudogene TRBV3-2) and TRBJ2-5, with a possible D match to TRBD1 (6 bases). Germline V gene sequence: CDR1 LGHDT, CDR2 YNNKEL (reference sequence). CDR3 length equals 14 residues. V dropped 0 bases and J dropped 7 bases, with 12 bases sitting between them. The CDR3 DNA reads TGTGCCAGCAGCCAAGATTTACAGGGTGGGACCCAGTACTTC. This translates into CASSQDLQGGTQYF.

DNA for the CDR3: TGTGCCAGCAGCAAGAGGACAGGGGGCGAGGCCGGGGAGCTGTTTTTT. This sequence encodes CASSKRTGGEAGELFF. The chain has TRBV11-2 and TRBJ2-2; 11 positions agree with TRBD1. This CDR3 is built from 16 residues. Trimming removed 5 bases from V and 6 bases from J; junction bases left unmatched: 8. CDR1 is SGHAT, CDR2 FQNNGV, per germline. Drawing the rest from reference TRBV11-2 and TRBJ2-2, the complete variable domain is EAGVAQSPRYKIIEKRQSVAFWCNPISGHATLYWYQQILGQGPKLLIQFQNNGVVDDSQLPKDRFSAERLKGVDSTLKIQPAKLEDSAVYLCASSKRTGGEAGELFFGEGSRLTVL.

The rearrangement links TRBV2 to TRBJ2-1; 9 bases are shared with TRBD2. The CDR3 totals 18 residues. CDR1 is SNHLY and CDR2 is FYNNEI in the germline V gene. J was trimmed by 0 bases and V by 0 bases; bases with no gene match: 6. CDR3 loop: CASSEAGLAGSSYNEQFF. The DNA of the CDR3 is TGTGCCAGCAGTGAAGCGGGGCTAGCGGGGAGCTCCTACAATGAGCAGTTCTTC.

V and J are TRBV11-2 and TRBJ2-7; D is possibly TRBD2 (5 bases). The CDR3 is 15 residues long. Trimming cost V 1 base and J 2 bases, with 12 bases left between them. In germline, CDR1 is SGHAT, CDR2 FQNNGV. CDR3 coding DNA: TGTGCCAGCAGCTTAGTGCCTAGCCCCGCCTACGAGCAGTACTTC. Protein sequence: CASSLVPSPAYEQYF. Full variable domain (rest looked up from reference TRBV11-2 and TRBJ2-7): EAGVAQSPRYKIIEKRQSVAFWCNPISGHATLYWYQQILGQGPKLLIQFQNNGVVDDSQLPKDRFSAERLKGVDSTLKIQPAKLEDSAVYLCASSLVPSPAYEQYFGPGTRLTVT.